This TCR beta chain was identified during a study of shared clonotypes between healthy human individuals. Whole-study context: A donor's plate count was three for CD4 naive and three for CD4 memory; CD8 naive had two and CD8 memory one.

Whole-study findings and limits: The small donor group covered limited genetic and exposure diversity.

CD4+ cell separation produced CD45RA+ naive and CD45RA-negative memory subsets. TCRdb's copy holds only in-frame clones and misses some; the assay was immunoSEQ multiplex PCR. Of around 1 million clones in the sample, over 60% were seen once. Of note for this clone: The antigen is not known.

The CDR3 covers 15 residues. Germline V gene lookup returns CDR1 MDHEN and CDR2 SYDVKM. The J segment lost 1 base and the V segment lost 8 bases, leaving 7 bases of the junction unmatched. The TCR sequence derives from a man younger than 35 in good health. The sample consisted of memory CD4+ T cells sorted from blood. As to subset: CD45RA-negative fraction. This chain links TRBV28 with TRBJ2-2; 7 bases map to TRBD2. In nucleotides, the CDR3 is TGTGCCAGCCGGAAAAGCGGGAAGAACACCGGGGAGCTGTTTTTT. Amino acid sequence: CASRKSGKNTGELFF.